A selection of T cell receptor beta chains follows, all from one sample in a study of blood T cell repertoires in COVID-19. Using immunoSEQ multiplex PCR, the repertoire was profiled, and TCRdb retains in-frame clones only, with some absent. The sample consists of 340,000 or so clones, around 86% of them appearing once. What was sequenced was PBMCs or T cells enriched from blood (not recorded which). These receptors all stem from a woman in her forties with acute COVID-19. Each CDR3 is given without its conserved first and last residue. A D gene is named only where the DNA matches it firmly.

TRBV4-3	-	TRBJ2-7	ASSQGNEQY
TRBV5-4	TRBD1	TRBJ1-3	ASSRQGTSGNTIY
TRBV21-1	-	TRBJ2-5	ASSKARSSGQETQY
TRBV9	-	TRBJ2-1	ASSYGTAQEEQF
TRBV19	-	TRBJ1-1	ASSGWGSNTEAF
TRBV19	-	TRBJ2-6	ASAPQTRGWGANVLT
TRBV27	-	TRBJ1-4	ASRWGGSTNEKLF
TRBV15	-	TRBJ1-2	ATSDSLRTYGYT
TRBV4-3	TRBD2	TRBJ2-1	ASSQDGPSGGTNEQF
TRBV19	TRBD1	TRBJ1-2	ASSTRQGNYGYT
TRBV7-2	TRBD2	TRBJ2-3	ASSSWTSNVGDTQY
TRBV2	-	TRBJ1-5	ASSEAVSNQPQH
TRBV20-1	TRBD1	TRBJ1-3	SASPLIGTEGGNTIY
TRBV28	-	TRBJ2-6	ASSWAGSVSGANVLT
TRBV5-1	-	TRBJ2-1	ASRLNSGPYNEQF
TRBV5-4	-	TRBJ2-7	ASSRDRDANEQY
TRBV29-1	-	TRBJ2-1	SVGPGSYNEQF
TRBV19	-	TRBJ1-1	ASSIRGNTEAF
TRBV7-2	TRBD1	TRBJ1-3	ASSRNRGLRGNTIY
TRBV3-1/TRBV3-2	TRBD1	TRBJ1-2	ASSQVVIGTGGFGYT
TRBV12-3/TRBV12-4	-	TRBJ1-1	ASGRTEAF
TRBV20-1	TRBD2	TRBJ2-7	SASTSGGSYEQY
TRBV6-2/TRBV6-3	TRBD2	TRBJ2-4	ASSPTTLTSGGSAKNIQY
TRBV6-1	-	TRBJ1-5	ASSLGQTSNQPQH
TRBV5-1	-	TRBJ1-1	ASSLGQANTEAF
TRBV9	-	TRBJ2-7	ASSVVPAYEQY
TRBV7-2	TRBD2	TRBJ2-1	ASSLVGLAGNNEQF
TRBV7-9	-	TRBJ2-3	ASSLQGGRIVSQY
TRBV10-3	TRBD2	TRBJ2-7	AMGRGYEQY